This entry lists 14 T cell receptor beta chains sequenced from one sample in a study of T cell repertoires in cytomegalovirus infection (dated by TCRdb to between 2018 and 2020). The treatment or condition label corresponds to: in vitro stimulation with specific CMV peptide epitopes to enrich CMV-specific T cells. These receptors lack a known antigen. Sequencing relied on an Illumina HiSeq 1500. Using fastp trimming at Q25 and MiXCR clonotype assembly, TCRdb reanalyzed the public sequencing data and kept in-frame beta chains. Identical CDR3 proteins give one entry, which carries the most common genes and DNA. The sample includes roughly 700,000 distinct CDR3 sequences, with 30% to 40% observed a single time. 15% to 20% of the sample is taken by the ten largest. Sequencing was performed on cultured PBMCs, taken from culture after CMV antigen stimulation. These receptors originate from a human donor in good health (CMV status not recorded). Some clones in this sample may be carry-over from other donors' samples.

This sequence joins TRBV4-1 and TRBJ1-1; D not resolved. CDR1 and CDR2 from the germline V gene are MGHRA and YSYEKL. Trimming shortened V by 1 base and J by 3 bases, and 12 bases separated the two germline ends. There are 15 residues in the CDR3. The CDR3 sequence: CASSQVPQVYTEAFF. For the CDR3, the DNA is TGCGCCAGCAGCCAAGTCCCGCAGGTCTACACTGAAGCTTTCTTT.

The sample holds a few counts of this clonotype. CDR3 sequence reads: CASSFVVGVKGTEAFF. DNA for the CDR3: TGTGCCAGCAGTTTTGTGGTAGGGGTAAAAGGGACTGAAGCTTTCTTT. V is TRBV28 and J is TRBJ1-1, with D possibly TRBD1 on 5 matching bases. Trimming stripped 3 bases from V and 5 bases from J, with 19 bases between. Germline V gives CDR1 MDHEN, CDR2 SYDVKM. The CDR3 spans 16 residues.

In this sample, this clonotype turned up a few times. The chain links TRBV12-3 or TRBV12-4 to TRBJ2-3; 7 nucleotides line up with TRBD2. This CDR3 is built from 14 residues. The trim removed 6 bases at V and 2 bases at J, leaving 5 bases unmatched. In nucleotides, the CDR3 is TGTGCCAGCAGCCAAGCGGGATTCACAGATACGCAGTATTTT. Translated, it gives CASSQAGFTDTQYF.

The rearrangement links TRBV7-2 to TRBJ1-1; D gene ambiguous. Germline V gene sequence: CDR1 SGHTA, CDR2 FQGNSA. Trimming removed 5 bases from V and 1 base from J, with 11 bases in between. The CDR3 length is 14 residues. CDR3 coding DNA: TGTGCCAGCAGCCCGGATTGGGGGAACACTGAAGCTTTCTTT. This sequence encodes CASSPDWGNTEAFF.

V is TRBV29-1 and J is TRBJ1-1, with a possible D match to TRBD1 (5 bases). The CDR3 is 12 amino acids. Germline V gives CDR1 SQVTM, CDR2 ANQGSEA. V was shortened by 7 bases and J by 1 base, with 10 bases between the two germline ends. CDR3 bases: TGCAGCGGGGGGTCACCGAACACTGAAGCTTTCTTT. Translating gives CSGGSPNTEAFF.

This clonotype was seen more than once but under ten times. The chain combines TRBV7-2 with TRBJ2-7; D may correspond to TRBD1 or TRBD2 (5 bases each). The germline V gene has CDR1 SGHTA and CDR2 FQGNSA. V lost 8 bases, J lost 2 bases, and 16 bases lay in between. The CDR3 covers 14 residues. CDR3 loop: CASRTGAGTYEQYF. The DNA for the CDR3 is TGTGCCAGCCGAACCGGGGCCGGAACCTACGAGCAGTACTTC.

This clonotype has more than one count but fewer than ten. V and J are TRBV4-1 and TRBJ1-2, with D hard to call. Per the germline V gene, CDR1 is MGHRA and CDR2 is YSYEKL. With 3 bases removed from V and 5 bases from J, the gap between germline ends came to 16 bases. CDR3 length equals 15 residues. The CDR3 region is CASSQKWTVEYGYTF. CDR3 DNA sequence: TGCGCCAGCAGCCAGAAGTGGACGGTAGAATATGGCTACACCTTC.

On this clonotype: Mismatch with germline at one junction end may stem from a read error. This sequence joins TRBV6-5 and TRBJ2-7; D is ambiguous. Per germline, CDR1 MNHEY and CDR2 SVGAGI. This CDR3 is built from 15 residues. CDR3 DNA: TGTGCCGGCAGTTACTCGAGACGGCAGTCCTACGAGCAGTACTTC. Translating gives CAGSYSRRQSYEQYF.

This clonotype was recorded at least ten times. This chain joins TRBV7-2 and TRBJ1-2, with 9 bases that match TRBD1. The CDR3 is 16 residues long. V shed 6 bases and J 3 bases; nucleotides not matched to a gene: 11. Germline CDR1 SGHTA, CDR2 FQGNSA. CDR3 DNA: TGTGCCAGCAGTTCGACCCTGACAGGGGGATACTATGGCTACACCTTC. Protein sequence: CASSSTLTGGYYGYTF.

This clonotype has a handful of counts. The chain is built from TRBV6-6 and TRBJ1-1; D ambiguous. Trimming left V 6 bases short and J 6 bases short, with 17 bases between. This CDR3 is 14 amino acids long. Per the germline V gene, CDR1 is MNHNY and CDR2 is SVGAGI (reference sequence). The CDR3 bases are TGTGCCAGCAGAAAAGAAACGGAGAGGGCTGAAGCTTTCTTT. As protein: CASRKETERAEAFF.

J is TRBJ2-7 and V is TRBV27; D perhaps matches TRBD1 (5 bases). Germline V gene lookup returns CDR1 MNHEY and CDR2 SMNVEV (reference sequence). Trimming removed 3 bases at V and 2 bases at J, with 8 bases between. The length of the CDR3 is 13 residues. The chain's CDR3 is CASSFRDTYEQYF. The CDR3 DNA is TGTGCCAGCAGTTTCAGGGATACCTACGAGCAGTACTTC.

The V call is TRBV7-2, the J call TRBJ2-7, with D possibly called TRBD1 or TRBD2 (5 bases each). Trimming took 1 base from V and 5 from J, leaving 12 bases between them. Germline CDR1 SGHTA, CDR2 FQGNSA. The CDR3 runs to 14 residues. Here the CDR3 reads CASSLGGGLNEQYF. CDR3 coding DNA: TGTGCCAGCAGCTTAGGTGGGGGTCTAAACGAGCAGTACTTC.

The chain carries TRBV7-2 and TRBJ1-2, with D unresolved. Germline CDR1 and CDR2: SGHTA and FQGNSA. This CDR3 spans 15 amino acids. V lost 1 base to trimming and J lost 3 bases, with 12 bases between them. CDR3 in DNA: TGTGCCAGCAGCTTAGTAACTGGGCAAGACTATGGCTACACCTTC. As protein: CASSLVTGQDYGYTF.

The chain uses TRBV19 and TRBJ2-1; tentatively, D is TRBD2 (7 bases). CDR1 LNHDA and CDR2 SQIVND come from the germline V gene (reference sequence). Trimming pared 4 bases from V and 9 bases from J, leaving 13 bases between. The CDR3 runs to 13 residues. The CDR3 nucleotides are TGTGCCAGTAGTAGAGTTGGGGGGGCTGAGCAGTTCTTC. Residues: CASSRVGGAEQFF.